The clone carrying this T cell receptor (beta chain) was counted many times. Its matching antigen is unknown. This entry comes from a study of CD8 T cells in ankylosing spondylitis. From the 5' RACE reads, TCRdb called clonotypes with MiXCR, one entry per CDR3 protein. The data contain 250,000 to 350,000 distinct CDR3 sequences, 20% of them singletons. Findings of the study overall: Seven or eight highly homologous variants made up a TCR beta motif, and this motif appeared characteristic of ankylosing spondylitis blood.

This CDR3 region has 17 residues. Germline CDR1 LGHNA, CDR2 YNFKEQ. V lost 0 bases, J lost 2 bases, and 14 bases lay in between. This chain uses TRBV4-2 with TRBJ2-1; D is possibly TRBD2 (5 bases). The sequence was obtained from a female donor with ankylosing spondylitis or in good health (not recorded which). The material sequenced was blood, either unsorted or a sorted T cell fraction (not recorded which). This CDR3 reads CASSQDQLARTYNEQFF. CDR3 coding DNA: TGTGCCAGCAGCCAAGATCAGCTAGCTCGGACCTACAATGAGCAGTTCTTC.